These 26 T cell receptor beta chains originate from one sample sequenced in a study of T cells in Graves' hyperthyroidism and ophthalmopathy. Amplification of TCR beta CDR3 regions was performed using RNA transcripts as template. During a first-round RT-PCR of the TCR CDR3, the HTBI primer set was used. TCRdb independently ran MiXCR on the multiplex PCR reads; one entry per CDR3 protein. The data show 450,000 to 700,000 distinct CDR3 sequences, more than 45% seen once. Sample: peripheral blood or thyroid tissue (not recorded which). Receptors originate from an adult woman with Graves' disease, either hyperthyroidism or ophthalmopathy (not recorded which).

A remark on this clonotype: A read error may explain this, as a much larger clone is one base away. This chain connects TRBV3-1 to TRBJ2-2; 8 bases line up with TRBD2. The CDR3 length is 15 residues. Germline V lookup: CDR1 LGHDT, CDR2 YNNKEL (reference sequence). The chain's CDR3 is CTSSQAGLASGELFF. The CDR3 bases are TGTACCAGCAGCCAAGCCGGACTAGCTTCCGGGGAGCTGTTTTTT.

The rearrangement links TRBV5-1 to TRBJ1-3; TRBD1 matches 7 bases. This CDR3 contains 17 residues. V shed 2 bases and J 2 bases; nucleotides not matched to a gene: 10. Germline V gene sequence: CDR1 SGHRS, CDR2 YFSETQ. The CDR3 protein is CASSFIPDRTTGNTIYF. In nucleotides, the CDR3 is TGCGCCAGCAGCTTCATCCCGGACAGGACAACTGGAAACACCATATATTTT.

This clonotype was detected once. The chain uses TRBV7-9 and TRBJ1-2; TRBD1 matches at 9 bases. The end of the DNA fits TRBJ2-1 better, so the J call may be wrong. CDR1 is SEHNR, CDR2 FQNEAQ, per germline (reference sequence). The CDR3 sequence is 12 residues long. CDR3 sequence: CASSSEGQGQFF. The CDR3 region has the DNA TGTGCCAGCAGCTCCGAGGGACAGGGGCAGTTCTTC.

This clonotype has at least ten counts. V gene TRBV7-2 combines with J gene TRBJ2-5; weak D call: TRBD1 (5 bases). The CDR3 totals 13 residues. Germline CDR1 is SGHTA and CDR2 is FQGNSA. V lost 8 bases and J 1 base, leaving 11 bases between the germline ends. In DNA, the CDR3 is TGTGCCAGCGGCCTGACAGCCCAAGAGACCCAGTACTTC. Translating gives CASGLTAQETQYF.

This clonotype was seen repeatedly, ten times or more. This chain connects TRBV5-1 to TRBJ1-1; 10 bases match TRBD1. The CDR3 extends over 15 amino acids. Germline CDR1 and CDR2: SGHRS and YFSETQ. With 1 base clipped from V and 5 bases from J, the junction kept 5 bases outside the gene matches. The CDR3 sequence is CASSLRSDRGTEAFF. The DNA of the CDR3 is TGCGCCAGCAGCTTGAGGTCGGACAGGGGGACTGAAGCTTTCTTT. Filled out from reference TRBV5-1 and TRBJ1-1, the complete variable domain reads KAGVTQTPRYLIKTRGQQVTLSCSPISGHRSVSWYQQTPGQGLQFLFEYFSETQRNKGNFPGRFSGRQFSNSRSEMNVSTLELGDSALYLCASSLRSDRGTEAFFGQGTRLTVV.

The sample holds many counts of this clonotype. The genes are TRBV5-1 and TRBJ2-7; TRBD1 agrees at 10 bases. CDR1 SGHRS and CDR2 YFSETQ come from the germline V gene. V lost 4 bases and J lost 8; bases outside the gene matches: 18. The CDR3 has 17 residues. The CDR3 nucleotides are TGCGCCAGCAGCCCCTCGGGACAGGGGACGTCGTTACGCCAGCAGTACTTC. Encoded protein: CASSPSGQGTSLRQQYF.

There are a few counts of this clonotype. The junction departs from the called germline gene at one end, perhaps through a read error. The chain recombines TRBV2 with TRBJ2-7; 8 bases agree with TRBD1. The V gene's germline CDR1 is SNHLY and CDR2 FYNNEI. The CDR3 runs to 14 residues. CDR3 loop: CASSVGTGEHEQYF. The CDR3 region has the DNA TGTGCCAGCAGCGTGGGGACAGGTGAACACGAGCAGTACTTT. The full variable domain, its missing parts supplied by reference TRBV2 and TRBJ2-7, is EPEVTQTPSHQVTQMGQEVILRCVPISNHLYFYWYRQILGQKVEFLVSFYNNEISEKSEIFDDQFSVERPDGSNFTLKIRSTKLEDSAMYFCASSVGTGEHEQYFGPGTRLTVT.

On this clonotype: The junction departs from the called germline gene at one end, perhaps through a read error. The chain is built from TRBV10-3 and TRBJ2-7; D tentatively fits TRBD1 or TRBD2 (5 bases each). CDR1 and CDR2 (germline): ENHRY, SYGVKD. The CDR3 runs to 13 residues. The CDR3 reads CAIGPGNTGELYF. The CDR3 DNA reads TGTGCCATCGGGCCAGGGAACACCGGGGAGCTGTACTTC.

This clonotype was detected only a few times. The rearrangement links TRBV25-1 to TRBJ2-6, with 9 bases that match TRBD2. CDR3 length: 17 amino acids. Trimming removed 7 bases from V and 0 bases from J; junction bases left unmatched: 7. The germline CDR1 and CDR2 sequences are MGHDK and SYGVNS. The chain's CDR3 is CASKGGRANSGANVLTF. The CDR3 DNA is TGTGCCAGCAAAGGCGGGAGGGCTAACTCTGGGGCCAACGTCCTGACTTTC. Using reference TRBV25-1 and TRBJ2-6 for the parts outside the CDR3, the full variable domain is EADIYQTPRYLVIGTGKKITLECSQTMGHDKMYWYQQDPGMELHLIHYSYGVNSTEKGDLSSESTVSRIRTEHFPLTLESARPSHTSQYLCASKGGRANSGANVLTFGAGSRLTVL.

This clonotype appeared a few times. V is TRBV29-1 and J is TRBJ2-3; D not certain. Germline assignment: CDR1 SQVTM and CDR2 ANQGSEA. The CDR3 is 11 residues long. V dropped 6 bases and J dropped 4 bases, with 8 bases sitting between them. The CDR3 coding sequence is TGCAGCGTCTACGTGGCAGATACGCAGTATTTT. This gives the protein CSVYVADTQYF.

In this sample, this clonotype turned up many times. The chain employs TRBV2 and TRBJ1-2; tentative D call: TRBD1 (6 bases). The germline CDR1 and CDR2 sequences are SNHLY and FYNNEI. The CDR3 sequence is 13 residues long. Trimming removed 4 bases at V and 3 bases at J, with 9 bases between. For the CDR3, the DNA is TGTGCCAGCAGTGGGGGGCTTCACTATGGCTACACCTTC. Its protein is CASSGGLHYGYTF.

There are many counts of this clonotype. This sequence joins TRBV10-2 and TRBJ2-5, with no clear D. CDR1 is WSHSY, CDR2 SAAADI, per germline. V was shortened by 6 bases and J by 4 bases, with 9 bases between the two germline ends. This CDR3 is 12 amino acids long. The CDR3 DNA reads TGCGCCAGCAGCGACAAGGCAGAGACCCAGTACTTC. This gives the protein CASSDKAETQYF.

Many counts were recorded for this clonotype. The rearrangement uses TRBV20-1 and TRBJ1-1; no firm D call. Germline CDR1 reads DFQATT; CDR2 reads SNEGSKA (reference sequence). The CDR3 totals 13 residues. The V end was cut by 0 bases, the J end by 6 bases, with 11 bases between. CDR3 sequence: CSARDRLFAEAFF. The CDR3 DNA follows: TGCAGTGCTAGAGATCGGCTGTTCGCTGAAGCTTTCTTT.

The sample holds a few counts of this clonotype. The chain couples TRBV14 to TRBJ2-7, with a tentative D call TRBD2 (5 bases). The germline V gene has CDR1 SGHDN and CDR2 FVKESK. V was cut by 0 bases and J by 4 bases, with 13 bases left in between. The CDR3 runs to 15 residues. CDR3 DNA sequence: TGTGCCAGCAGCCAAGAGCAAGGCCCGGGGTACGAGCAGTACTTC. Its translation is CASSQEQGPGYEQYF.

In this sample, this clonotype turned up many times. This chain joins TRBV6-5 and TRBJ2-6; D not certain. Germline V gene lookup returns CDR1 MNHEY and CDR2 SVGAGI. The CDR3 covers 13 residues. V was cut by 6 bases and J by 5 bases, with 8 bases left in between. Here the CDR3 reads CASRRARANVLTF. The CDR3 DNA reads TGTGCCAGCAGACGAGCTAGGGCCAACGTCCTGACTTTC.

V and J are TRBV5-6 and TRBJ1-5; 7 bases line up with TRBD1. The CDR3 sequence is 16 residues long. The trim removed 0 bases at V and 5 bases at J, leaving 8 bases unmatched. Per the germline V gene, CDR1 is SGHDT and CDR2 is YYEEEE. The CDR3 nucleotides are TGTGCCAGCAGCTTGGGTTCAGGGGGGGGCTATCAGCCCCAGCATTTT. Translation: CASSLGSGGGYQPQHF.

This clonotype was observed at least ten times. The J gene is TRBJ1-5, the V gene TRBV20-1; D is unclear. The germline CDR1 and CDR2 sequences are DFQATT and SNEGSKA (reference sequence). This CDR3 has 16 amino acids. Trimming removed 0 bases at V and 3 bases at J, with 15 bases between. The CDR3 bases are TGCAGTGCTAGAGAGGAAGGCCCGTCGTACAATCAGCCCCAGCATTTT. This translates into CSAREEGPSYNQPQHF.

The chain employs TRBV13 and TRBJ2-7; 7 bases are shared with TRBD1. Germline V CDR1 and CDR2: PRHDT, FYEKMQ (reference sequence). The V gene end was trimmed by 6 bases and the J gene end by 3 bases; junction bases not matched to a gene: 11. The CDR3 spans 15 residues. CDR3 sequence (DNA): TGTGCCAGCAGTTTTTCTAGGGGGCTACACTACGAGCAGTACTTC. Translating gives CASSFSRGLHYEQYF.

In this sample, this clonotype turned up many times. This sequence joins TRBV6-6 and TRBJ2-5; the D is unclear. V shed 0 bases and J shed 6 bases, with 5 bases lying between them. This CDR3 has 12 amino acids. Per germline, CDR1 MNHNY and CDR2 SVGAGI (reference sequence). The CDR3 DNA reads TGTGCCAGCAGTTACTCAATAAAGACCCAGTACTTC. This encodes CASSYSIKTQYF.

The chain recombines TRBV2 with TRBJ1-1; D remains ambiguous. The CDR3 spans 13 residues. CDR1 and CDR2 from the germline V gene are SNHLY and FYNNEI. V was shortened by 3 bases and J by 3 bases, with 8 bases between the two germline ends. The DNA of the CDR3 is TGTGCCAGCAGTGAGCACAGCGACACTGAAGCTTTCTTT. Its translation is CASSEHSDTEAFF.

V is TRBV20-1 and J is TRBJ1-4; D is uncertain. V was pared by 4 bases and J by 0 bases, with 24 bases between. CDR1 is DFQATT and CDR2 is SNEGSKA in the germline V gene (reference sequence). The CDR3 spans 19 residues. The CDR3 sequence is CSATPTSWTAFATNEKLFF. The CDR3 DNA sequence: TGCAGTGCTACCCCGACGAGCTGGACGGCCTTTGCAACTAATGAAAAACTGTTTTTT.

J is TRBJ1-2 and V is TRBV12-3 or TRBV12-4; TRBD1 might be the D (5 bases). Trimming took off 4 bases at V and 0 bases at J, with 15 bases between the two ends. This CDR3 region has 16 residues. CDR3 nucleotide sequence: TGTGCCAGCAGTTCCACGGGACGGATCGCTAACTATGGCTACACCTTC. It is translated as CASSSTGRIANYGYTF.

The V and J genes are TRBV2 and TRBJ1-2; 9 nucleotides line up with TRBD1. V trimming: 7 bases; J trimming: 4 bases; junction bases outside the gene matches: 4. Looked up from germline, CDR1 is SNHLY and CDR2 is FYNNEI. This CDR3 contains 13 residues. Here the CDR3 reads CASKGTGSYGYTF. CDR3 nucleotide sequence: TGTGCCAGCAAGGGGACAGGGTCCTATGGCTACACCTTC. The variable domain in full, with the rest retrieved from reference TRBV2 and TRBJ1-2, is EPEVTQTPSHQVTQMGQEVILRCVPISNHLYFYWYRQILGQKVEFLVSFYNNEISEKSEIFDDQFSVERPDGSNFTLKIRSTKLEDSAMYFCASKGTGSYGYTFGSGTRLTVV.

This clonotype has at least ten counts. This chain connects TRBV20-1 to TRBJ2-7; 7 nucleotides match TRBD2. V dropped 4 bases and J dropped 4; count of bases not matched to a gene: 13. Germline lookup yields CDR1 DFQATT and CDR2 SNEGSKA (reference sequence). The CDR3 is 15 amino acids. CDR3 sequence: CSATEGGRGSYEQYF. CDR3 DNA sequence: TGCAGTGCTACGGAAGGCGGGAGAGGGTCGTACGAGCAGTACTTC.

In its sample, this clonotype was seen once. V is TRBV19 and J is TRBJ2-1, with 9 bases identical to TRBD1. The CDR3 is made up of 14 amino acids. CDR1 and CDR2 (germline): LNHDA, SQIVND (reference sequence). The J segment lost 4 bases and the V segment lost 4 bases, leaving 2 bases of the junction unmatched. The chain's CDR3 is CASSTTGGYNEQFF. CDR3 bases: TGTGCCAGTAGTACGACAGGGGGATACAATGAGCAGTTCTTC.

The CDR3 nucleotides read TGTGCCAGCAGCCACCATGGAGGCGGTTTAACCTACGAGCAGTACTTC. Its translation is CASSHHGGGLTYEQYF. The chain couples TRBV11-2 to TRBJ2-7, with D tentatively TRBD2 (5 bases). CDR3 length: 16 amino acids. Germline lookup yields CDR1 SGHAT and CDR2 FQNNGV. V shed 5 bases and J shed 2 bases, with 19 bases lying between them.